The rows below give T cell receptor beta chains drawn from one sample of a study of tumor-infiltrating lymphocytes in glioblastoma multiforme. TCRdb reprocessed the multiplex PCR reads with MiXCR, giving one entry per CDR3 protein. The sample records 8,900 or so distinct CDR3 sequences, over 60% being singletons. Input material: brain tumor tissue. Every receptor here comes from a male donor with glioblastoma. CDR3s include the opening cysteine and the closing phenylalanine or tryptophan. A D gene is named only where the DNA matches it firmly. For some rows the clone size is stated as once, few or many, or as a class when expanded; others skip it.

CDR3 DNA	CDR3 protein	J gene	V gene	clone size	D gene
TGCAGTGCTAGAGATGGGGCGGAGACCTACGAGCAGTACTTC	CSARDGAETYEQYF	TRBJ2-7	TRBV20-1	NA	NA
TGTGCCAGCAGCCAAGGGACGTACTCCTACGAGCAGTACTTC	CASSQGTYSYEQYF	TRBJ2-7	TRBV11-1	NA	NA
TGCAGCGTTGAAGTTTCGCGGGGCGCGCAGTATTTT	CSVEVSRGAQYF	TRBJ2-3	TRBV29-1	NA	NA
TGTGCCAGCAGCCTACGCCTGGACAGTTCCACAGATACGCAGTATTTT	CASSLRLDSSTDTQYF	TRBJ2-3	TRBV11-2	NA	NA
TGTGCCAGCAGCGGGGGGCATGGGGCCAACGTCCTGACTTTC	CASSGGHGANVLTF	TRBJ2-6	TRBV4-2	NA	NA
TGTGCCAGCGGAGAGGGACAGGGTGAGGCCCAGTACTTC	CASGEGQGEAQYF	TRBJ2-5	TRBV2	NA	TRBD1
TGCAGTGCTAGAGACAGGGGATCGGGGACTGAAGCTTTCTTT	CSARDRGSGTEAFF	TRBJ1-1	TRBV20-1	few	NA
TGTGCCAGCAGTTTAGCGCAGGGACGTCAGCCCCAGCATTTT	CASSLAQGRQPQHF	TRBJ1-5	TRBV28	NA	NA
TGTGCCAGCAGCTTCGGGGGGCACAATGAGCAGTTCTTT	CASSFGGHNEQFF	TRBJ2-1	TRBV11-3	NA	NA
TGCAGCTCTAGCGGACACAATGAGCAGTTCTTC	CSSSGHNEQFF	TRBJ2-1	TRBV29-1	NA	TRBD2
TGCAGTGCTAGAGATCTAAGGCAGACTGGAAACACCATATATTTT	CSARDLRQTGNTIYF	TRBJ1-3	TRBV20-1	NA	NA
TGTGGCAGCAGCCGCCCCCCCAGCAGGGAAGGGGCGGATACGCAGTATTTT	CGSSRPPSREGADTQYF	TRBJ2-3	TRBV2	NA	NA
TGCAGTGCCACTGAGGGAGGGATGGCCAACACAGATACGCAGTATTTT	CSATEGGMANTDTQYF	TRBJ2-3	TRBV20-1	NA	TRBD2
TGCAGTGCTAGGGCACTGGGTGTCGATCAGCCCCAGCATTTC	CSARALGVDQPQHF	TRBJ1-5	TRBV20-1	NA	NA
TGTGCCAGCAGCTTAGGTGCAGGATATGGCTGCAGCTTC	CASSLGAGYGCSF	TRBJ1-2	TRBV11-2	NA	NA
TGTGCCAGCAGCTCGAGGGGGGAGGGTGAGCAGTCCTTC	CASSSRGEGEQSF	TRBJ2-1	TRBV11-3	NA	NA
TGTGCCAGCAGCTTATTAGCGGGAGTTGAATACGAGCAGTACTTC	CASSLLAGVEYEQYF	TRBJ2-7	TRBV7-9	medium-sized	TRBD2
TGTGCCAGCAGATTTGGGAGCACAGATACACAGTATTTT	CASRFGSTDTQYF	TRBJ2-3	TRBV7-8	once	NA
TGTGCCAGCAGCTTTCCGGCGACAGGGCGCACTGAAGCTTTCTTT	CASSFPATGRTEAFF	TRBJ1-1	TRBV11-1	NA	TRBD1
TGTGCCAGCAGCTTATTAAGACTAGCGGGAGAGACTCAAGCAGATACGCAGTATTTT	CASSLLRLAGETQADTQYF	TRBJ2-3	TRBV5-6	NA	TRBD2
TGTGCCAGCAGCGCCCTTTCTATCGTGGGCTCCTACGAGCTGTACTTC	CASSALSIVGSYELYF	TRBJ2-7	TRBV11-3	NA	NA
TGTGCCAGTAGTATAGAAGGGGAATCCTACGAGCAGTACTTC	CASSIEGESYEQYF	TRBJ2-7	TRBV19	NA	NA
TGTGCCTGCAGCTTAGATTTCCTCCCCCCTCCGGGAGGTGGGGATGAGCAGTTCTTC	CACSLDFLPPPGGGDEQFF	TRBJ2-1	TRBV11-2	NA	TRBD2
TGCGCCAGCAGCCAAAGGACCAGCACAGATACGCAGTATTTT	CASSQRTSTDTQYF	TRBJ2-3	TRBV4-1	NA	NA
TGTGCCAGTAGTCCCCCGGTGGTTTATAGCAATCAGCCCCAGCATTTT	CASSPPVVYSNQPQHF	TRBJ1-5	TRBV19	NA	NA
TGTGCCAGCAGCTTTGGTAGGGGTCGCACTGAAGCTTTCTTT	CASSFGRGRTEAFF	TRBJ1-1	TRBV13	NA	NA
TGTGCCAGCACCCCCTCATTCGGCCAAGGGCTAGCGGTAAACACCGGGGAGCTGTTTTTT	CASTPSFGQGLAVNTGELFF	TRBJ2-2	TRBV11-2	hyperexpanded	TRBD2
TGTGCCAGCAGCTTAACCCTGAACACTGAAGCTTTCTTT	CASSLTLNTEAFF	TRBJ1-1	TRBV11-2	NA	NA
TGTGCCAGCAGCTTTGCTAGCGGGAAGATCACAGATACGCAGTATTTT	CASSFASGKITDTQYF	TRBJ2-3	TRBV11-2	NA	TRBD2
TGTGCCAGCAGCTTAGGACTCACCCCTGATCAAGAGACCCAGTACTTC	CASSLGLTPDQETQYF	TRBJ2-5	TRBV11-3	few	NA
TGTGCCAGCAGCTTAGCTGTAAGGGGGCCTTCGCGTAATAAGCAATTCTTC	CASSLAVRGPSRNKQFF	TRBJ2-1	TRBV11-2	NA	TRBD1
TGCGTCAGCAGCTTAGGGTACAAGGCAACAGTAAGCTCCTACGAGCAGTACTTC	CVSSLGYKATVSSYEQYF	TRBJ2-7	TRBV7-8	NA	NA
TGTGCTGGCAGCTTAAGTACGGCAGCCAAACAAGAGACCCAGTACTTC	CAGSLSTAAKQETQYF	TRBJ2-5	TRBV11-2	NA	NA
TGTGGCAGCAGCGCCACCTCCAGACTAGCGGGACAAACCGGGGAGCTGTTTTTT	CGSSATSRLAGQTGELFF	TRBJ2-2	TRBV11-3	NA	TRBD2
TGTGTCAGCAGTACTCTAGCCGGTGAGGATACGCAGTATTTT	CVSSTLAGEDTQYF	TRBJ2-3	TRBV11-2	once	NA
TGCAGCGTGGGGCAAGAGGTGCAGTTCTTC	CSVGQEVQFF	TRBJ2-1	TRBV29-1	NA	NA
TGCAGTGCTAGACCCGGGAAACTAATGGGTAACTATGAGCAGTTCTTC	CSARPGKLMGNYEQFF	TRBJ2-1	TRBV20-1	NA	NA